This T cell receptor (beta chain) stems from a study of blood T cells in healthy people across ages. Overall study results and limits: Both higher diversity and more naive CD4+ cells marked long-lived donors when set against aged donors.

Using a J-beta primer mix together with a sample-barcoded 5' primer, a second PCR was run for 7 to 11 cycles. Via MiXCR, TCRdb re-called the 5' RACE reads, giving one row per CDR3 protein. The table has some 1.5 million distinct CDR3 sequences, approximately 43% seen once. Per-sample PBMC isolation yielded at least 6 million cells. The CDR3 is 15 amino acids. The V and J ends lost 1 base and 4 bases respectively, with 11 bases between them. Looked up from germline, CDR1 is LGHNA and CDR2 is YSLEER. A remark on this clonotype: No antigen is known for it.

The sequence came from a woman between 18 and 30 years old in good health. What was sequenced was blood. This sequence joins TRBV4-3 and TRBJ1-3, with unresolved D. As DNA, the CDR3 is TGCGCCAGCAGCCAAGCTTGGGGATCGGGAAACACCATATATTTT. Protein product: CASSQAWGSGNTIYF.